This T cell receptor (beta chain) appears in the sequencing data of a study of shared clonotypes between healthy human individuals. The CDR3 runs to 13 residues. CDR1 and CDR2 from the germline V gene are ENHRY and SYGVKD. V gave up 7 bases and J gave up 15 bases; unmatched junction bases: 14. Repertoires were generated with immunoSEQ multiplex PCR, while TCRdb's copy carries only in-frame clones and drops some. The data contain millions of clones, 90% to 95% of them seen just once; the ten biggest clones take up about 0.39%. The clonotype originates from a man younger than 35 in good health. Some clones in this sample may be carry-over from other donors' samples. The chain couples TRBV10-3 to TRBJ2-1; 8 bases align to TRBD2. Sequenced input: naive CD4+ T cells from PBMCs. This sample's subset: CD45RA+ positively selected. As DNA, the CDR3 is TGTGCCATCAAGGACATACGGACTAGCCGGACGTTCTTC. Translating it yields CAIKDIRTSRTFF.